What follows is one T cell receptor beta chain and its context. The sample comes from a study of blood T cell repertoires in COVID-19. The CDR3 consists of 17 residues. V gave up 4 bases and J gave up 0 bases, with 16 bases separating them. From germline, CDR1 is MNHNS and CDR2 SASEGT. In the authors' methods: From reference gene primer amplification, estimates of nucleated cell counts were derived. This table comes from immunoSEQ multiplex PCR, and its TCRdb copy is limited to in-frame clones, with some not included. V and J calls plus clone size are reproduced from that table; the DNA served to infer D and trimming. The sample holds 200,000 to 250,000 clones, over 80% seen once.

The rearrangement joins TRBV6-1 to TRBJ1-3, with D tentatively TRBD1 (5 bases). The TCR sequence derives from a woman in her twenties or thirties with COVID-19, enrolled during active disease. Sequenced: peripheral blood. The DNA for the CDR3 is TGTGCCAGCAGTGTTCCATCAGGGCATGTCTCTGGAAACACCATATATTTT. As protein: CASSVPSGHVSGNTIYF.